Given below is one T cell receptor beta chain in context. This entry comes from a study of PD-L1 blockade in urothelial cancer. Indicated time point: peripheral blood 6 weeks after treatment start. TCRdb keeps only in-frame clones here, not all; method: immunoSEQ multiplex PCR. The table includes about 90,000 clones, approximately 87% detected once. The V gene end was trimmed by 0 bases and the J gene end by 4 bases; junction bases not matched to a gene: 2. Germline values: CDR1 SGHTS, CDR2 YDEGEE. There are 16 residues in the CDR3. Specimen: PBMCs, collected around atezolizumab (anti-PD-L1) treatment. This rearrangement joins TRBV5-8 to TRBJ2-3; 13 nucleotides agree with TRBD2. This receptor was obtained from a man between 65 and 85 years old with urothelial cancer. The CDR3 nucleotides read TGTGCCAGCAGCTTGGGGACTAGCGGGAGATCAGATACGCAGTATTTT. Translation gives CASSLGTSGRSDTQYF.